The T cell receptor (beta chain) described here comes from a study of T cells in Graves' hyperthyroidism and ophthalmopathy. The study, taken as a whole, reports: The model foresaw ophthalmopathy a median approximately 6.3 months prior to onset. Blood also carried most thyroid clonotypes expanded above 0.001.

From RNA transcripts, TCR beta CDR3 regions were amplified. First-round RT-PCR with HTBI primers amplified the TCR CDR3 region. TCRdb fed the multiplex PCR reads into MiXCR, producing one record per CDR3 protein. The sample includes some 460,000 distinct CDR3 sequences, around a sixth of them seen just once. CDR1 and CDR2 (germline): KGHDR, SFDVKD. V lost 4 bases and J lost 2; bases outside the gene matches: 7. The CDR3 is 16 residues long. Patients were excluded for uncontrolled infection, other autoimmune disease, pregnancy or lactation. This clonotype has at least ten counts. Its specificity is unknown.

This receptor was obtained from a woman aged 18 to 35 with Graves' hyperthyroidism. Sequenced input: blood. The chain is built from TRBV24-1 and TRBJ2-5, with TRBD1 matching over 9 bases. DNA of the CDR3: TGTGCCACCAGTGACCCCACAGGGGGCCGACAAGAGACCCAGTACTTC. It codes for CATSDPTGGRQETQYF.